This T cell receptor beta chain was recorded in a study of CD8 T cells in Susac syndrome (dated by TCRdb to the late 2010s). Notes on the research overall: The study used repertoire sequencing to test whether antigen drove CD8+ T cell activation and differentiation in Susac syndrome. The study compared CD8+ T cell repertoire clonality among 11 to 12 healthy donors, roughly 14 Susac syndrome patients and some 16 multiple sclerosis patients. General study outcomes and caveats: The TCR sequencing and HLA analysis was acknowledged to have included a relatively small number of individuals.

Concerning this clonotype itself: Its antigen has not been determined. Base qualities were left out, and no much larger clone turns up one base away.

RNA was extracted using the RNeasy kit, and about 0.45 to 1 microgram was reverse transcribed with random hexamers. The immunoSEQ multiplex PCR assay, which covers 54 Vbeta and 13 Jbeta segments, was used to amplify TCR beta CDR3 regions. Bias from PCR amplification was corrected by using a synthetic template baseline for primer optimization and for computational correction. As for the original processing: Only productive sequences were kept, with reads annotated to V, D and J genes according to IMGT and analyzed in immunoSEQ Analyzer. Clonality was computed as one minus Shannon entropy normalized by log2 of the number of productive unique sequences. For each patient and control, public and private clones were evaluated within the 100 most prevalent clones. Clones were defined as Susac-specific if absent from the healthy and MS cohorts, from 900 to 1,300 published viral clones and from other ImmuneACCESS disease sequences. TCRdb reprocessed the public reads (quality trimming at Q25 with fastp, clone calling with MiXCR) and kept in-frame beta chains. Rows with a matching CDR3 protein are joined into one entry that keeps the most common DNA and genes. TCRdb, rather than the study authors, made the V and J calls. The table for this sample lists around 140,000 distinct CDR3 sequences; roughly 80% of them were counted only once. Approximately 0.51% of the sample is held by the ten biggest clonotypes.

High-throughput TCR beta sequencing profiled peripheral blood CD8+ and CD4+ T cells from healthy donors, Susac syndrome patients and multiple sclerosis patients. Multiple sclerosis controls were treatment-naive patients with stable or active relapsing-remitting disease fulfilling revised McDonald criteria. CD8+ TEMRA cells were enriched by FACS, while bulk CD8+ and CD4+ T cells were purified by magnetic negative isolation. Blood was drawn into EDTA tubes, processed within 24 hours, and PBMCs were isolated by density gradient centrifugation. PBMCs intended for TCR sequencing were frozen in liquid nitrogen and were later thawed in a 37 degrees C water bath. Purity of sorted or isolated CD4+, CD8+ and CD8+ TEMRA cells was at least 90%. For CDR1 and CDR2, the germline V gene (reference sequence) lists LGHDT and YNNKEL. The CDR3 starts with the cysteine, ends with the phenylalanine, and has 12 residues. Only the CDR3 region is kept as DNA, spanning 36 bases read in frame from base 1. Relative to germline, V is 0 bases shorter and J is 6 bases shorter, with 5 bases between their ends.

This chain is built from TRBV3-1 and TRBJ1-1, with no confident D gene call. Sequenced sample: CD8+ T cells from PBMCs. The receptor's source is a human donor with multiple sclerosis. The DNA reads TGTGCCAGCAGCCAAGATGGGGCTGAAGCTTTCTTT. It is translated as CASSQDGAEAFF.